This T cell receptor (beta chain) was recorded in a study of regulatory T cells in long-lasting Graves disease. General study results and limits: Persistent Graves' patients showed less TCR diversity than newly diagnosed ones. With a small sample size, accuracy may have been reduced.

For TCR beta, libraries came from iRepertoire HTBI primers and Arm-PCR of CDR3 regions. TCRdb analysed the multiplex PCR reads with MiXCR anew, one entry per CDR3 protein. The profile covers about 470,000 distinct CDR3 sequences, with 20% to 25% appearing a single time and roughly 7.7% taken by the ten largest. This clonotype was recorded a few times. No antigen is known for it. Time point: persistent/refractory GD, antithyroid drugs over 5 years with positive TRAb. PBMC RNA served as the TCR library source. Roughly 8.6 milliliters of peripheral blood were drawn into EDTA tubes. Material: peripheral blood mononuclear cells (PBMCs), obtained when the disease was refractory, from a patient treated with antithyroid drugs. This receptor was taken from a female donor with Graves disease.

The CDR3 spells CASSLVVSTGELFF. The CDR3 bases are TGTGCCAGCAGTTTAGTGGTCTCCACCGGGGAGCTGTTTTTT. V gene TRBV27 combines with J gene TRBJ2-2; D unclear. CDR3 length: 14 amino acids. Germline assignment: CDR1 MNHEY and CDR2 SMNVEV (reference sequence). The ends were cut back, 2 bases at V and 4 bases at J, with 8 bases in the middle.